These T cell receptor beta chains were read from a single sample in a study of vaccination and CD4 T cells after COVID-19. Their recognized antigens are unknown. TCRdb reanalysed the PCR reads using MiXCR and keeps one entry per CDR3 protein. The data hold over 9,000 distinct CDR3 sequences, with roughly a fifth observed a single time. The specimen was CD4+ T cells from blood, cultured in vitro, collected after SARS-CoV-2 vaccination. These receptors came from a human donor who had recovered from COVID-19. The conserved cysteine and the conserved F or W are not part of the CDR3 here. Each record gives: V gene, J gene, CDR3 protein.

v_gene: TRBV15; j_gene: TRBJ1-4; CDR3aa: ATSRVRTNGEKLF
v_gene: TRBV20-1; j_gene: TRBJ1-5; CDR3aa: SARSQSVGSNQPQH
v_gene: TRBV30; j_gene: TRBJ2-5; CDR3aa: AWSVQSTKETQY
v_gene: TRBV24-1; j_gene: TRBJ1-6; CDR3aa: ATSDQTGNSPLH
v_gene: TRBV7-2; j_gene: TRBJ2-1; CDR3aa: ASSFSGRIDEQF
v_gene: TRBV20-1; j_gene: TRBJ2-7; CDR3aa: SARSNSGRADEQY
v_gene: TRBV20-1; j_gene: TRBJ2-4; CDR3aa: SARGSGNIQY
v_gene: TRBV28; j_gene: TRBJ1-1; CDR3aa: ASSRQWGAGGETEAF
v_gene: TRBV7-2; j_gene: TRBJ2-6; CDR3aa: ASSLVVAGTSGANVLT
v_gene: TRBV30; j_gene: TRBJ2-7; CDR3aa: AWSVLAGAYEQY
v_gene: TRBV20-1; j_gene: TRBJ2-5; CDR3aa: SAIPTGGLGETQY
v_gene: TRBV6-5; j_gene: TRBJ1-5; CDR3aa: ASSYSGVGNQPQH
v_gene: TRBV19; j_gene: TRBJ1-5; CDR3aa: ASSKLNQPQH
v_gene: TRBV27; j_gene: TRBJ2-6; CDR3aa: ASGGLFTGANVLT
v_gene: TRBV4-3; j_gene: TRBJ1-3; CDR3aa: ASSQEETGLPSGNTIY
v_gene: TRBV5-1; j_gene: TRBJ2-5; CDR3aa: ASSLGVGARGETQY
v_gene: TRBV25-1; j_gene: TRBJ2-5; CDR3aa: ACGGSPGEAQY
v_gene: TRBV19; j_gene: TRBJ2-1; CDR3aa: ASSIEGGAANEQF
v_gene: TRBV5-1; j_gene: TRBJ1-1; CDR3aa: ASSAGHWNTEAF
v_gene: TRBV7-9; j_gene: TRBJ1-3; CDR3aa: ASKVEDFSSGNTIY
v_gene: TRBV6-1; j_gene: TRBJ1-1; CDR3aa: ASSHGATGYTEAF
v_gene: TRBV5-1; j_gene: TRBJ2-7; CDR3aa: ASSPRTSGSPYEQY
v_gene: TRBV28; j_gene: TRBJ2-3; CDR3aa: ASRSTPGHVGTDTQY
v_gene: TRBV20-1; j_gene: TRBJ2-7; CDR3aa: SARDLTTSGGAATYNSYEQY
v_gene: TRBV4-3; j_gene: TRBJ1-1; CDR3aa: ASSLTVGSTEAF
v_gene: TRBV7-2; j_gene: TRBJ1-1; CDR3aa: ASSLRVSLTNMNTEAF
v_gene: TRBV20-1; j_gene: TRBJ2-7; CDR3aa: SASAAEQY
v_gene: TRBV9; j_gene: TRBJ2-6; CDR3aa: ASSPTGGSGANVLT
v_gene: TRBV3-1; j_gene: TRBJ2-7; CDR3aa: ASSQGRLAGGEQY
v_gene: TRBV27; j_gene: TRBJ1-1; CDR3aa: ATQPRLNTEAF
v_gene: TRBV19; j_gene: TRBJ2-5; CDR3aa: ASRSGTEETQY